Below are 5 T cell receptor beta chains sequenced from a single sample in a study of T-cell memory formation after mild COVID-19. TCRdb called the 5' RACE reads again in MiXCR, with one record for every CDR3 protein. The repertoire consists of 90,000 to 120,000 distinct CDR3 sequences, with over 13% occurring once and the leading ten covering 39%. Material: PBMCs or a T cell subset sorted from them (not recorded which). The origin of the receptors is a man aged 18-30 years who had mild COVID-19 (a few samples of this study predate the infection). Cell type and time point are not known.

This clonotype has more than one count but fewer than ten. The V gene is TRBV20-1, the J gene TRBJ2-7; the match to TRBD1 covers 8 bases. The CDR3 extends over 12 amino acids. J lost 5 bases, V lost 8 bases, and 8 bases had no gene match. Germline-derived CDR1 and CDR2 are DFQATT and SNEGSKA (reference sequence). CDR3 bases: TGCAGTCTCTGGAGGGACAGGAACGAGCAGTACTTC. It yields the protein CSLWRDRNEQYF.

This chain joins TRBV4-1 and TRBJ2-5, with D hard to call. CDR1 and CDR2 from the germline V gene are MGHRA and YSYEKL. The CDR3 spans 14 residues. The V end was cut by 1 base, the J end by 5 bases, with 11 bases between. CDR3 sequence: CASSQVGGGETQYF. For the CDR3, the DNA is TGCGCCAGCAGCCAAGTAGGCGGTGGGGAGACCCAGTACTTC.

This clonotype turned up a few times. The V call is TRBV29-1, the J call TRBJ1-1; no firm D call. CDR3 length: 11 residues. Looked up from germline, CDR1 is SQVTM and CDR2 is ANQGSEA. Between the trimmed V and J ends, which lost 4 bases and 6 bases, there was a span of 9 bases. The CDR3 loop reads CSVVAAPEAFF. CDR3 coding DNA: TGCAGCGTTGTGGCAGCCCCTGAAGCTTTCTTT.

The chain is built from TRBV23-1 and TRBJ1-1; D unclear. TRBV23-1 is sorted into the ORF group, with uncertain function. V lost 8 bases to trimming and J lost 0 bases, with 10 bases between them. The CDR3 runs to 13 residues. The CDR3 coding sequence is TGCGCCAGCGACGCCGCAATGAACACTGAAGCTTTCTTT. Translated, it gives CASDAAMNTEAFF.

The genes are TRBV4-3 and TRBJ2-6; TRBD2 might be the D (6 bases). Trimming removed 6 bases from V and 2 bases from J, with 14 bases in between. Germline CDR1 and CDR2: LGHNA and YSLEER. There are 16 residues in the CDR3. CDR3 amino acids: CASRGGGEAGANVLTF. The CDR3 nucleotides read TGCGCCAGCAGGGGGGGAGGTGAAGCTGGGGCCAACGTCCTGACTTTC.